The table lists the clone carrying this T cell receptor beta chain with a count of one. The antigen is unknown. 13 Jbeta primers and 60 Vbeta primers were used for the PCR. Sequencing was performed with immunoSEQ multiplex PCR; in TCRdb, only in-frame clones are kept and a portion is missing. The sample lists about 170,000 clones, approximately 88% occurring once. Donors showed nominal health when sampled, although they likely had unrecorded immune exposures. This CDR3 spans 14 amino acids. After removal of 7 bases from V and 4 bases from J, the junction contained 9 bases not matched to a gene. CDR1 MNHNS and CDR2 SASEGT come from the germline V gene. The entry originates in a study of cytomegalovirus exposure and HLA in healthy donors. Background on the study: From about 180 million T cells, an earlier analysis saw 110 million or so unique TCR beta sequences. When 350 to 500 donors were genotyped, approximately 81% of them were found to fall in the Caucasian-associated ancestry cluster. Study results and caveats: What was likely a sequencing artifact was a cluster of highly shared sequence variants.

The material sequenced was PBMCs. The TCR sequence derives from a boy under 10 years old in good health and CMV-seronegative. The rearrangement links TRBV6-1 to TRBJ1-1, with 7 positions matching TRBD1. In DNA, the CDR3 is TGTGCCAGCATTCTTACAGGGGCTGTCACTGAAGCTTTCTTT. Protein sequence: CASILTGAVTEAFF.